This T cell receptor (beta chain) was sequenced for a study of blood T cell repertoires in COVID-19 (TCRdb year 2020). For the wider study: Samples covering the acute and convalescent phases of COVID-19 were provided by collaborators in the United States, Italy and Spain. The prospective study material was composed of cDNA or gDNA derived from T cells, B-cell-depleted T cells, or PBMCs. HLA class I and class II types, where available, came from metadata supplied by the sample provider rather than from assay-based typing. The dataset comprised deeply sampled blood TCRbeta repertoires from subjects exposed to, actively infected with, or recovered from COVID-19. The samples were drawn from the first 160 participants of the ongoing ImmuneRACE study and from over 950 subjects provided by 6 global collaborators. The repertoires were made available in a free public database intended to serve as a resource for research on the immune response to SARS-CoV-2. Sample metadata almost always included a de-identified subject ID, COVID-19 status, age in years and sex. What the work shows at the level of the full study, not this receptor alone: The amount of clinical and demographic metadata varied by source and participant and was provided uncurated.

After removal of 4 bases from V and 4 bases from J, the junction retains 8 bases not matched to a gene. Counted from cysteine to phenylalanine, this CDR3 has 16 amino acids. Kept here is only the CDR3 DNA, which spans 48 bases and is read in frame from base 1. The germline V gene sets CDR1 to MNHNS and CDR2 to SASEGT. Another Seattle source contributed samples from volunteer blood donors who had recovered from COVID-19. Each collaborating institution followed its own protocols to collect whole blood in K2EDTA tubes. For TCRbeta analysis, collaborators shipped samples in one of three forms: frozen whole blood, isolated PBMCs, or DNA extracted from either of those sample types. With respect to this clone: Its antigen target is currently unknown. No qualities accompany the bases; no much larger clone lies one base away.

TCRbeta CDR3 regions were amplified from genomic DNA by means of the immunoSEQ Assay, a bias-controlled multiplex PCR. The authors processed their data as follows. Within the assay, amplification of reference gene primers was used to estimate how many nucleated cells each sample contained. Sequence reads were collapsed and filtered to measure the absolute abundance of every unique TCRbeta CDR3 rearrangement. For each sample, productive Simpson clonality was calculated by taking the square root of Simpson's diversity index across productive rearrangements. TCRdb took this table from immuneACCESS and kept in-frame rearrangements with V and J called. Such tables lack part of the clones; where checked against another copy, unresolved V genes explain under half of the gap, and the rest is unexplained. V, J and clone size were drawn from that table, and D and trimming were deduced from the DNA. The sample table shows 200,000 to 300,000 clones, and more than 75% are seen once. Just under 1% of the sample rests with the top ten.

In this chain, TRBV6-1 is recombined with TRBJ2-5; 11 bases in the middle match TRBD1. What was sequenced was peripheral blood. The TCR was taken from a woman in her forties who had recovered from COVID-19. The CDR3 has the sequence CASSGPDRGRVETQYF. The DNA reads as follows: TGTGCCAGCAGTGGCCCGGACAGGGGGCGAGTAGAGACCCAGTACTTC.